Presented here are 11 T cell receptor beta chains from one specimen sequenced in a study of shared clonotypes between healthy human individuals. The method was immunoSEQ multiplex PCR; TCRdb's version includes in-frame clones alone and lacks a portion of them. The table lists around 180,000 clones, 90% to 95% of them singletons. The sample was naive CD4+ T cells sorted from blood. Subset specified: CD45RA+ positively selected. Receptors were obtained from a woman under 40 in good health.

The chain is built from TRBV9 and TRBJ1-2, with 8 bases lining up with TRBD1. Unmatched junction bases numbered 2, after V lost 3 bases and J lost 7 bases. This CDR3 has 12 amino acids. Germline values: CDR1 SGDLS, CDR2 YYNGEE. The CDR3 loop reads CASSDQGAGYTF. Written as DNA, the CDR3 is TGTGCCAGCAGCGATCAGGGGGCTGGCTACACCTTC. The entire variable domain, with the rest obtained from reference TRBV9 and TRBJ1-2, is as follows: DSGVTQTPKHLITATGQRVTLRCSPRSGDLSVYWYQQSLDQGLQFLIQYYNGEERAKGNILERFSAQQFPDLHSELNLSSLELGDSALYFCASSDQGAGYTFGSGTRLTVV.

This sequence joins TRBV5-4 and TRBJ1-6, with a tentative D call TRBD1 (5 bases). CDR3 size: 15 residues. Germline V gene sequence: CDR1 SGHNT, CDR2 YYREEE (reference sequence). V shed 1 base and J shed 6 bases, with 11 bases lying between them. The CDR3 nucleotides are TGTGCCAGCAGCTTGAGGCAGGGAGGTAATTCACCCCTCCACTTT. This translates into CASSLRQGGNSPLHF.

J is TRBJ2-2 and V is TRBV2; 10 bases map to TRBD2. Germline CDR1 reads SNHLY; CDR2 reads FYNNEI. Losses at the gene ends were 2 bases for V and 5 bases for J; bases not matched to a gene: 8. The CDR3 runs to 17 residues. In DNA, the CDR3 is TGTGCCAGCAGTGAACTCCGGCTAGCGGGAGAAACCGGGGAGCTGTTTTTT. It translates to CASSELRLAGETGELFF.

The chain uses TRBV11-2 and TRBJ2-1, with D maybe TRBD1 (5 bases). CDR1 SGHAT and CDR2 FQNNGV come from the germline V gene. V was pared by 1 base and J by 7 bases, with 5 bases between. This CDR3 has 12 amino acids. CDR3 amino acids: CASSLAGNEQFF. In nucleotides, the CDR3 is TGTGCCAGCAGCTTAGCAGGGAATGAGCAGTTCTTC.

A single count supports this clone. The chain couples TRBV15 to TRBJ2-7; 8 bases agree with TRBD1. Germline values: CDR1 LNHNV, CDR2 YYDKDF (reference sequence). The V and J ends lost 5 bases and 6 bases, in that order; junction bases with no gene match: 9. The CDR3 contains 14 residues. CDR3 sequence: CATSFRDRTGEQYF. The CDR3 region has the DNA TGTGCCACCAGCTTCCGGGACAGGACGGGCGAGCAGTACTTC.

The gene calls are TRBV28 and TRBJ2-7; tentative D call: TRBD1 (6 bases). From germline, CDR1 is MDHEN and CDR2 SYDVKM. V was pared by 4 bases and J by 3 bases, with 13 bases between. The CDR3 contains 14 residues. This chain's CDR3 is CASSSGTTYYEQYF. DNA of the CDR3: TGTGCCAGCAGTTCCGGGACAACCTACTACGAGCAGTACTTC.

The J gene is TRBJ2-3, the V gene TRBV11-2, with D perhaps matching TRBD1 (6 bases). Per the germline V gene, CDR1 is SGHAT and CDR2 is FQNNGV. This CDR3 contains 14 residues. V lost 3 bases and J 4 bases, leaving 11 bases between the germline ends. The chain's CDR3 is CASSFSGVADTQYF. The CDR3 DNA is TGTGCCAGCAGCTTTTCAGGGGTGGCAGATACGCAGTATTTT.

The sample holds a few counts of this clone. This chain connects TRBV7-2 to TRBJ2-7; D gene uncertain. The CDR3 has 12 residues. V was shortened by 3 bases and J by 8 bases, with 11 bases between the two germline ends. Germline V gene data show CDR1 as SGHTA and CDR2 as FQGNSA. CDR3 sequence reads: CASSLTRAKQYF. DNA for the CDR3: TGTGCCAGCAGCTTGACCCGGGCCAAGCAGTACTTC.

The genes are TRBV9 and TRBJ2-5, with TRBD2 identical over 8 bases. The J call may be incorrect, as the DNA end agrees better with TRBJ2-7. The germline gives CDR1 SGDLS, CDR2 YYNGEE. The CDR3 runs 17 residues. The CDR3 is CASSVGGAGEGENEQYF. CDR3 DNA: TGTGCCAGCAGCGTAGGGGGAGCGGGAGAAGGTGAAAACGAGCAGTACTTC.

This clone showed up just once. The genes are TRBV2 and TRBJ1-2, with D unresolved. This CDR3 spans 12 amino acids. V was trimmed by 11 bases and J by 8 bases, leaving 18 bases between them. The germline CDR1 and CDR2 sequences are SNHLY and FYNNEI. Written as DNA, the CDR3 is TGTGCCGGCACCGGAGGAGAGGGCGGCTACACCTTC. It yields the protein CAGTGGEGGYTF.

The chain links TRBV19 to TRBJ1-5; D may be TRBD1 (6 bases). V shed 5 bases and J shed 0 bases, with 14 bases lying between them. The CDR3 runs to 16 residues. Germline V gives CDR1 LNHDA, CDR2 SQIVND (reference sequence). The CDR3, as DNA: TGTGCCAGTAGTGAACCGGACAGCTATAGCAATCAGCCCCAGCATTTT. Translation: CASSEPDSYSNQPQHF.